A selection of T cell receptor beta chains follows, all from one sample in a study of cytomegalovirus exposure and HLA in healthy donors. Libraries were prepared by immunoSEQ multiplex PCR; TCRdb keeps only in-frame clonotypes and omits some of them. The sample has 95,000 to 100,000 clones; 75% to 80% are singletons. The specimen sequenced was PBMCs. Source of these receptors: a female donor in good health and CMV-seronegative. The CDR3 runs from the conserved cysteine through the conserved F or W. D genes are given only for firm matches. Size is stated for part of the rows, as once, few or many counts, or as a class when the clone is expanded.

DNA	CDR3	D	J	size	V
TGTGCCAGCAGCCGAACCGCACTTGGCTTCAGGGGAGCAAACACCATATATTTT	CASSRTALGFRGANTIYF	.	TRBJ1-3	once	TRBV27
TGTGCCAGCAGCTTTAGCGGGAACACCGGGGAGCTGTTTTTT	CASSFSGNTGELFF	.	TRBJ2-2	.	TRBV7-3
TGTGCCAGCAGTTATATGGGCCTAAATCAGCCCCAGCATTTT	CASSYMGLNQPQHF	.	TRBJ1-5	.	TRBV6-5
TGTGCCAGCAGCCTCACAGGGGTTGAGCAGTTCTTC	CASSLTGVEQFF	TRBD1	TRBJ2-1	.	TRBV7-3
TGCAGCGTTAGGGACTCAGGAAAAAATCAGCCCCAGCATTTT	CSVRDSGKNQPQHF	.	TRBJ1-5	.	TRBV29-1
TGTGCCACCTCCGGGGTGAAAACGGGAGGATTTCCAGATACGCAGTATTTT	CATSGVKTGGFPDTQYF	TRBD2	TRBJ2-3	.	TRBV27
TGTGCCAGCTCACCATCCAGGACAGGGAATTACGAGCAGTACTTC	CASSPSRTGNYEQYF	TRBD1	TRBJ2-7	few	TRBV18
TGTGCCACCAGCAGAGGGGGGCCGTTCCAGCCCCAGCATTTT	CATSRGGPFQPQHF	.	TRBJ1-5	.	TRBV15
TGTGCCAGCAGCAAACAGGGATCCGAAGCTTTCTTT	CASSKQGSEAFF	.	TRBJ1-1	few	TRBV11-3
TGTGCCAGCAGCGCCGGACTAGCACCCTACGAGCAGTACTTC	CASSAGLAPYEQYF	TRBD2	TRBJ2-7	.	TRBV7-6